The clone carrying this TCR beta chain appeared a few times. The data originate from a study of technical replicates of blood from several donors. V gave up 10 bases and J gave up 2 bases; unmatched junction bases: 11. The CDR3 totals 15 residues. Germline assignment: CDR1 ENHRY and CDR2 SYGVKD. TCRdb's table, derived via immunoSEQ multiplex PCR, lists solely in-frame clones and lacks some. The data show approximately 75,000 clones, nearly 98% seen once. The sample was T cells isolated from PBMCs. The J gene is TRBJ1-3, the V gene TRBV10-3; TRBD1 matches 7 bases. The origin of this receptor is a human donor in good health. The CDR3 bases are TGTGCCACGCAGGGGGGAGTTGGTCCTGGAAACACCATATATTTT. Its protein is CATQGGVGPGNTIYF.